This T cell receptor (beta chain) was identified in a study of cytomegalovirus exposure and HLA in healthy donors. Study overall: T cells numbering around 180 million yielded more than 95 million unique TCR beta sequences in an earlier analysis. Study-level results: Earlier findings revealed that most TCR beta V segments proved productive either about 87% or about 30% of the time. What a later analysis reportedly showed was that an Asian-associated ancestry cluster had fewer N-insertions than the approximately 700-donor mean. DRB1 showed the most TCR associations and HLA-C the fewest in a later analysis, as rates varied by HLA locus.

The PCR used 60 Vbeta and 13 Jbeta primers. Sequencing was performed with immunoSEQ multiplex PCR; in TCRdb, only in-frame clones are kept and a portion is missing. The profile shows some 130,000 clones, over 75% of them singletons. As to this clone: Its antigen remains unidentified.

The length of the CDR3 is 13 residues. V lost 1 base and J lost 0, with 4 bases in between. The germline CDR1 and CDR2 sequences are SGHKS and YYEKEE (reference sequence). The sequence was obtained from a male donor in good health and CMV-seropositive. The sample consisted of PBMCs. The chain combines TRBV5-5 with TRBJ1-2; D call uncertain. In DNA, the CDR3 is TGTGCCAGCAGCTTGTCAGCTAACTATGGCTACACCTTC. Its translation is CASSLSANYGYTF.